One sample yielded the 22 T cell receptor beta chains listed below, sequenced in a study of response to subunit inactivated influenza vaccine. TCRdb re-called the RT-PCR reads through MiXCR, storing one row per CDR3 protein. The sample gives around 520,000 distinct CDR3 sequences, less than 30% of which show up once; approximately 1.9% is in the top ten. Sample: CD4+ T cells sorted from PBMCs, taken around 5 days after vaccination. These receptors were taken from a man aged 45 to 65 who received an inactivated influenza vaccine.

This clonotype was observed once. The chain is built from TRBV5-4 and TRBJ1-1; no firm D call. Germline values: CDR1 SGHNT, CDR2 YYREEE (reference sequence). V gave up 7 bases and J gave up 7 bases, with 14 bases separating them. The CDR3 length is 12 residues. CDR3 DNA: TGTGCCAGCGGAGCCACAGATGGTGAAGCTTTCTTT. It codes for CASGATDGEAFF.

The CDR3 region has the DNA TGTGCCAGCAGCCGGGACCTCGACACCGGGGAGCTGTTTTTT. Residues: CASSRDLDTGELFF. This chain links TRBV6-1 with TRBJ2-2; D is tentatively TRBD1 or TRBD2 (5 bases each). The germline gives CDR1 MNHNS, CDR2 SASEGT. The CDR3 is 14 residues long. The germline V and J ends were trimmed by 6 bases and 3 bases, with 11 bases remaining between them.

The rearrangement joins TRBV20-1 to TRBJ2-3; TRBD2 matches 9 bases. After removal of 0 bases from V and 3 bases from J, the junction contained 10 bases not matched to a gene. CDR1 is DFQATT, CDR2 SNEGSKA, per germline (reference sequence). CDR3 length: 17 amino acids. Here the CDR3 DNA reads TGCAGTGCTAGAGATGCAGGCCTAGCGGGGACGACAGATACGCAGTATTTT. Its protein is CSARDAGLAGTTDTQYF.

This clonotype was seen a handful of times. This sequence joins TRBV7-2 and TRBJ2-7, with 10 positions matching TRBD2. The junction had 4 bases not matched to a gene; V was cut back by 5 bases and J by 3 bases. The CDR3 sequence is 14 residues long. CDR1 SGHTA and CDR2 FQGNSA come from the germline V gene. The CDR3 region is CASSARTSGYEQYF. The CDR3 nucleotides are TGTGCCAGCAGCGCCCGGACTAGCGGCTACGAGCAGTACTTC.

This clonotype was detected a few times. The chain recombines TRBV7-6 with TRBJ2-7, with a weak D call TRBD1 (6 bases). Trimming pared 5 bases from V and 5 bases from J, leaving 22 bases between. Germline CDR1 SGHVS, CDR2 FNYEAQ. The CDR3 loop spans 16 amino acids. CDR3 residues: CASSLQSLGGIDEQYF. The CDR3 DNA reads as TGTGCCAGCAGCCTACAATCTTTAGGGGGTATCGACGAGCAGTACTTC.

The V gene is TRBV10-3, the J gene TRBJ2-7; 10 bases align to TRBD1. The junction had 8 bases not matched to a gene; V was cut back by 0 bases and J by 3 bases. Germline V gene sequence: CDR1 ENHRY, CDR2 SYGVKD. This CDR3 has 17 amino acids. CDR3 bases: TGTGCCATCAGTGAGTCAAACCTCCGGGACAGGGGCTACGAGCAGTACTTC. Its protein product is CAISESNLRDRGYEQYF.

The V gene is TRBV18, the J gene TRBJ2-2, with D perhaps matching TRBD1 or TRBD2 (5 bases each). This CDR3 spans 16 amino acids. Trimming stripped 1 base from V and 3 bases from J, with 12 bases between. CDR1 and CDR2 (germline): KGHSH, LQKENI. CDR3 coding DNA: TGTGCCAGCTCACCACTTAAGGGGACGCACACCGGGGAGCTGTTTTTT. Translated: CASSPLKGTHTGELFF.

This clonotype was seen a handful of times. This chain connects TRBV2 to TRBJ2-2; tentatively, D is TRBD1 or TRBD2 (5 bases each). The CDR3 has 14 amino acids. V gave up 7 bases and J gave up 1 base, with 10 bases separating them. The germline gives CDR1 SNHLY, CDR2 FYNNEI. The CDR3, as DNA: TGTGCCAGCAACGAGGGGCGGAACACCGGGGAGCTGTTTTTT. It encodes CASNEGRNTGELFF.

This clonotype was counted a few times. The CDR3 here is CASSEAGKLDTQYF. Here the CDR3 DNA reads TGTGCCAGCAGTGAAGCAGGGAAGTTGGATACGCAGTATTTT. This chain links TRBV6-1 with TRBJ2-3; D remains ambiguous. The germline gives CDR1 MNHNS, CDR2 SASEGT. Trimming removed 0 bases at V and 6 bases at J, with 10 bases between. The CDR3 extends over 14 amino acids.

V and J are TRBV27 and TRBJ2-7; TRBD1 agrees at 7 bases. Germline CDR1 and CDR2: MNHEY and SMNVEV (reference sequence). This CDR3 comprises 14 residues. Germline trimming cut 5 bases from V and 4 bases from J; bases unmatched to any gene: 8. This CDR3 reads CASSLTGVRYEQYF. The CDR3 DNA sequence: TGTGCCAGCAGTCTTACAGGGGTTAGGTACGAGCAGTACTTC.

CDR3 sequence reads: CAISATVNQPQHF. DNA for the CDR3: TGTGCCATCAGTGCCACAGTCAATCAGCCCCAGCATTTT. J is TRBJ1-5 and V is TRBV10-3; unclear D gene. The CDR3 length is 13 residues. The V gene's germline CDR1 is ENHRY and CDR2 SYGVKD. With 4 bases removed from V and 3 bases from J, the gap between germline ends came to 7 bases.

The chain carries TRBV28 and TRBJ2-7; 7 nucleotides match TRBD1. The CDR3 contains 16 residues. The junction had 9 bases not matched to a gene; V was cut back by 4 bases and J by 0 bases. Germline lookup yields CDR1 MDHEN and CDR2 SYDVKM. CDR3 bases: TGTGCCAGCAGTTCAACTCCGGGACAGCCCTCCTACGAGCAGTACTTC. Translated, it gives CASSSTPGQPSYEQYF. Supplemented by reference TRBV28 and TRBJ2-7, the full variable domain reads DVKVTQSSRYLVKRTGEKVFLECVQDMDHENMFWYRQDPGLGLRLIYFSYDVKMKEKGDIPEGYSVSREKKERFSLILESASTNQTSMYLCASSSTPGQPSYEQYFGPGTRLTVT.

This clonotype has just a few counts. The genes are TRBV10-3 and TRBJ1-2; TRBD1 might be the D (5 bases). The V gene lost 0 bases and the J gene lost 8 bases, with 13 bases spanning the gap. The CDR3 contains 14 residues. Germline CDR1 ENHRY, CDR2 SYGVKD. The CDR3 coding sequence is TGTGCCATCAGTGAGTCCGACAGCGGTCGAGGCTACACCTTC. Translation gives CAISESDSGRGYTF.

This rearrangement joins TRBV18 to TRBJ2-3; D remains unclear. Germline values: CDR1 KGHSH, CDR2 LQKENI. Trimming stripped 1 base from V and 1 base from J, with 6 bases between. This CDR3 spans 14 amino acids. The CDR3 protein is CASSPLPGTDTQYF. The CDR3 region has the DNA TGTGCCAGCTCACCACTTCCCGGCACAGATACGCAGTATTTT.

The gene calls are TRBV27 and TRBJ2-7; possibly TRBD2 for D (6 bases). The germline CDR1 and CDR2 sequences are MNHEY and SMNVEV (reference sequence). Trimming removed 6 bases at V and 0 bases at J, with 12 bases between. The CDR3 is 14 amino acids. The CDR3 region has the DNA TGTGCCAGCAGCCGCAAGGACTACTCCTACGAGCAGTACTTC. It yields the protein CASSRKDYSYEQYF.

The V and J genes are TRBV12-3 or TRBV12-4 and TRBJ2-1, with 11 bases lining up with TRBD2. The J segment lost 0 bases and the V segment lost 11 bases, leaving 9 bases of the junction unmatched. The CDR3 length is 16 residues. As DNA, the CDR3 is TGTGCCTCCAGGGGACTAGCGGACCACTCCTACAATGAGCAGTTCTTC. It translates to CASRGLADHSYNEQFF.

This chain uses TRBV20-1 with TRBJ1-1; the D is unclear. The CDR3 length is 14 residues. Germline V lookup: CDR1 DFQATT, CDR2 SNEGSKA (reference sequence). Between the trimmed V and J ends, which lost 0 bases and 7 bases, there was a span of 15 bases. CDR3 residues: CSARDIGGGNEAFF. CDR3 DNA sequence: TGCAGTGCTAGAGATATCGGTGGCGGGAATGAAGCTTTCTTT.

This clonotype was observed a few times. The chain couples TRBV11-2 to TRBJ1-6; 9 bases align to TRBD1. The germline CDR1 and CDR2 sequences are SGHAT and FQNNGV. This CDR3 comprises 14 residues. The V segment lost 4 bases and the J segment 9 bases; nucleotides outside the gene matches: 4. DNA of the CDR3: TGTGCCAGCAGCTATGGGACAGGGATTTCACCCCTCCACTTT. It codes for CASSYGTGISPLHF.

This clonotype was counted between two and nine times. The rearrangement links TRBV10-3 to TRBJ2-1; TRBD2 aligns across 11 bases. V dropped 3 bases and J dropped 4; count of bases not matched to a gene: 5. The CDR3 is 16 residues long. Germline loops: CDR1 ENHRY, CDR2 SYGVKD. The CDR3 nucleotides read TGTGCCATCAGTGAACTAGCGGGGGCCAAATACAATGAGCAGTTCTTC. It is translated as CAISELAGAKYNEQFF.

CDR3 sequence: CTSSQDQRTGTDTQYF. The CDR3 bases are TGCACCAGCAGCCAAGATCAAAGGACCGGCACAGATACGCAGTATTTT. V and J are TRBV1 and TRBJ2-3. TRBV1 is given as a pseudogene. The CDR3 runs 16 residues.

This clonotype was seen a handful of times. The chain employs TRBV10-2 and TRBJ1-6; possibly TRBD1 for D (5 bases). The CDR3 totals 15 residues. Trimming removed 6 bases at V and 8 bases at J, with 17 bases between. Per germline, CDR1 WSHSY and CDR2 SAAADI. This CDR3 reads CASRRDAASDSPLHF. CDR3 bases: TGCGCCAGCAGACGGGACGCCGCGTCGGATTCACCCCTCCACTTT.

This clonotype appeared a few times. The V and J genes are TRBV12-3 or TRBV12-4 and TRBJ2-7, with TRBD2 matching over 11 bases. The V and J ends lost 2 bases and 3 bases, in that order; junction bases with no gene match: 3. This CDR3 is built from 15 residues. This CDR3 reads CASSLKLAGVYEQYF. In nucleotides, the CDR3 is TGTGCCAGCAGTTTAAAACTAGCGGGGGTCTACGAGCAGTACTTC.